One sample yielded the 30 T cell receptor beta chains listed below, sequenced in a study of blood T cell repertoires in COVID-19. Profiling relied on immunoSEQ multiplex PCR, and the TCRdb table lists in-frame clones only, not all of them. The sample carries about 190,000 clones, approximately 90% recorded once. Sequenced input: peripheral blood. The receptors derive from a man under 40 with acute or convalescent COVID-19.

This clone was counted between two and nine times. V and J are TRBV11-2 and TRBJ1-2; 8 nucleotides agree with TRBD1. Germline lookup yields CDR1 SGHAT and CDR2 FQNNGV. The V gene end was trimmed by 5 bases and the J gene end by 3 bases; junction bases not matched to a gene: 5. The CDR3 runs to 14 residues. In DNA, the CDR3 is TGTGCCAGCAGCACTGACAGGGGCGACTATGGCTACACCTTC. Translation: CASSTDRGDYGYTF.

The chain employs TRBV5-1 and TRBJ2-1; 8 bases match TRBD2. Per germline, CDR1 SGHRS and CDR2 YFSETQ. The V segment lost 2 bases and the J segment 7 bases; nucleotides outside the gene matches: 14. The CDR3 spans 17 residues. DNA of the CDR3: TGCGCCAGCAGCTTCGGGGCAAGGGTTAGCGGGATGAATGAGCAGTTCTTC. Protein sequence: CASSFGARVSGMNEQFF.

The chain combines TRBV6-5 with TRBJ1-1; tentatively, D is TRBD1 (5 bases). This CDR3 region has 13 residues. The V end was cut by 6 bases, the J end by 5 bases, with 13 bases between. The germline V gene encodes CDR1 MNHEY and CDR2 SVGAGI. CDR3 nucleotide sequence: TGTGCCAGCAGAAGATTGGGGGGTACTGAAGCTTTCTTT. Translating gives CASRRLGGTEAFF.

The chain employs TRBV5-1 and TRBJ2-1, with 12 positions matching TRBD2. V shed 4 bases and J 8 bases; nucleotides not matched to a gene: 13. The germline CDR1 and CDR2 sequences are SGHRS and YFSETQ. The CDR3 covers 17 residues. CDR3 protein: CASSPQTSGSPAYEQFF. The CDR3 bases are TGCGCCAGCAGCCCACAGACTAGCGGGAGCCCCGCATATGAGCAGTTCTTC. The complete variable domain, with remaining parts taken from reference TRBV5-1 and TRBJ2-1, reads KAGVTQTPRYLIKTRGQQVTLSCSPISGHRSVSWYQQTPGQGLQFLFEYFSETQRNKGNFPGRFSGRQFSNSRSEMNVSTLELGDSALYLCASSPQTSGSPAYEQFFGPGTRLTVL.

As regards this clone: Other DNA sequences in this specimen translate into the identical CDR3. The chain uses TRBV18 and TRBJ1-1; D unclear. Germline loops: CDR1 KGHSH, CDR2 LQKENI. V dropped 3 bases and J dropped 1 base, with 6 bases sitting between them. The CDR3 has 13 amino acids. For the CDR3, the DNA is TGTGCCAGCTCACCGTCGGGGAACACTGAAGCTTTCTTT. Its protein is CASSPSGNTEAFF.

The V gene is TRBV15, the J gene TRBJ1-6; 9 bases map to TRBD1. Per germline, CDR1 LNHNV and CDR2 YYDKDF (reference sequence). V trimming: 0 bases; J trimming: 10 bases; junction bases outside the gene matches: 7. This CDR3 has 16 residues. CDR3: CATSRDLDRGKSPLHF. DNA of the CDR3: TGTGCCACCAGCAGAGACCTGGACAGGGGAAAATCACCCCTCCACTTT.

The chain combines TRBV7-9 with TRBJ1-2; 8 nucleotides line up with TRBD1. CDR3 size: 14 residues. Germline trimming cut 7 bases from V and 4 bases from J; bases unmatched to any gene: 8. Germline assignment: CDR1 SEHNR and CDR2 FQNEAQ (reference sequence). The CDR3 DNA is TGTGCCAGCACCTGGACAGGGTCGTCCTATGGCTACACCTTC. Translating it yields CASTWTGSSYGYTF.

CDR3 sequence (DNA): TGCAGCGTAGGGAGCTTAACGCGGAATGAGCAGTTCTTC. Translating it yields CSVGSLTRNEQFF. This chain joins TRBV29-1 and TRBJ2-1; tentatively, D is TRBD2 (5 bases). CDR1 is SQVTM and CDR2 is ANQGSEA in the germline V gene. V was cut by 6 bases and J by 7 bases, with 16 bases left in between. CDR3 length: 13 residues.

The chain recombines TRBV9 with TRBJ2-1, with D possibly TRBD2 on 7 matching bases. This CDR3 is built from 15 residues. Looked up from germline, CDR1 is SGDLS and CDR2 is YYNGEE. With 4 bases removed from V and 2 bases from J, the gap between germline ends came to 13 bases. In DNA form, the CDR3 reads TGTGCCAGCAGCCCATGGGGGGGGCCCTACAATGAGCAGTTCTTC. Translating gives CASSPWGGPYNEQFF.

The chain has TRBV14 and TRBJ1-6, with 12 nucleotides matching TRBD1. Losses at the gene ends were 4 bases for V and 7 bases for J; bases not matched to a gene: 5. The CDR3 has 16 residues. Germline V gene sequence: CDR1 SGHDN, CDR2 FVKESK. This CDR3 reads CASSRGQGAWNSPLHF. CDR3 in DNA: TGTGCCAGCAGCCGGGGACAGGGGGCTTGGAATTCACCCCTCCACTTT. Using reference TRBV14 and TRBJ1-6 for the parts outside the CDR3, the full variable domain is EAGVTQFPSHSVIEKGQTVTLRCDPISGHDNLYWYRRVMGKEIKFLLHFVKESKQDESGMPNNRFLAERTGGTYSTLKVQPAELEDSGVYFCASSRGQGAWNSPLHFGNGTRLTVT.

Comments on this clone: This specimen includes other DNA sequences encoding the same CDR3. CDR3 sequence reads: CASSPGYGYTF. The CDR3 bases are TGTGCCAGCAGCCCCGGTTATGGCTACACCTTC. The chain couples TRBV6-5 to TRBJ1-2; D gene ambiguous. The germline gives CDR1 MNHEY, CDR2 SVGAGI. The CDR3 contains 11 residues. V lost 6 bases to trimming and J lost 5 bases, with 7 bases between them.

The chain couples TRBV18 to TRBJ2-1, with 11 bases that match TRBD2. Looked up from germline, CDR1 is KGHSH and CDR2 is LQKENI. V shed 4 bases, J shed 9 bases, and the junction held 11 bases outside the gene matches. This CDR3 comprises 16 residues. CDR3 residues: CASSRRVTSGATEQFF. The CDR3 DNA reads TGTGCCAGCTCACGGCGGGTGACTAGCGGGGCGACTGAGCAGTTCTTC.

V usage is TRBV7-9 and J usage is TRBJ1-6, with TRBD1 identical over 7 bases. This CDR3 has 14 residues. CDR1 and CDR2 (germline): SEHNR, FQNEAQ (reference sequence). The V segment lost 4 bases and the J segment 9 bases; nucleotides outside the gene matches: 6. CDR3 sequence: CASSYSTGPSPLHF. CDR3 sequence (DNA): TGTGCCAGCAGCTACTCGACAGGGCCTTCACCCCTCCACTTT.

The CDR3 spells CASSSNPGQLNTGELFF. The DNA for the CDR3 is TGTGCCAGCAGCTCCAATCCGGGACAGTTAAACACCGGGGAGCTGTTTTTT. V and J are TRBV9 and TRBJ2-2; TRBD1 agrees at 7 bases. The CDR3 contains 17 residues. V shed 4 bases, J shed 2 bases, and the junction held 11 bases outside the gene matches. Germline V gene data show CDR1 as SGDLS and CDR2 as YYNGEE.

This chain connects TRBV6-5 to TRBJ1-2; TRBD1 matches 7 bases. This CDR3 is built from 13 residues. The V and J ends lost 5 bases and 6 bases, in that order; junction bases with no gene match: 6. CDR1 and CDR2 from the germline V gene are MNHEY and SVGAGI. In DNA form, the CDR3 reads TGTGCCAGCAGTCTCGACAGGGTCCATGGCTACACCTTC. Amino acids: CASSLDRVHGYTF.

This chain links TRBV28 with TRBJ1-2; the D gene is possibly TRBD1 (6 bases). Germline-derived CDR1 and CDR2 are MDHEN and SYDVKM. This CDR3 contains 15 residues. The ends were cut back, 6 bases at V and 8 bases at J, with 22 bases in the middle. CDR3 in DNA: TGTGCCAGCAGCCACCAATTGGCAGGGGCTCAAGGCTACACCTTC. Protein sequence: CASSHQLAGAQGYTF.

The chain joins TRBV19 to TRBJ1-5, with D perhaps TRBD1 (6 bases). This CDR3 contains 17 residues. V was trimmed by 1 base and J by 7 bases, leaving 20 bases between them. The germline V gene encodes CDR1 LNHDA and CDR2 SQIVND (reference sequence). The CDR3 bases are TGTGCCAGTAGTATAGTTTCAGAGGGGGTTTCCCCCCAGCCCCAGCATTTT. This gives the protein CASSIVSEGVSPQPQHF.

This chain joins TRBV2 and TRBJ2-7; 8 nucleotides agree with TRBD2. The germline gives CDR1 SNHLY, CDR2 FYNNEI. The ends lost 4 bases at V and 6 bases at J; junction bases unmatched: 11. CDR3 size: 15 residues. CDR3 residues: CASSGGSGTVGEQYF. In DNA, the CDR3 is TGTGCCAGCAGTGGCGGTAGCGGGACCGTAGGCGAGCAGTACTTC.

The rearrangement uses TRBV29-1 and TRBJ2-3; TRBD2 aligns across 8 bases. V lost 6 bases to trimming and J lost 2 bases; unmatched junction nucleotides: 13. Germline values: CDR1 SQVTM, CDR2 ANQGSEA. This CDR3 is built from 16 residues. CDR3 region: CSVYGPTSGNTDTQYF. The CDR3 region has the DNA TGCAGCGTCTATGGGCCCACTAGCGGCAACACAGATACGCAGTATTTT.

This chain connects TRBV6-1 to TRBJ1-1; the D gene is possibly TRBD1 (6 bases). From germline, CDR1 is MNHNS and CDR2 SASEGT. The CDR3 extends over 13 amino acids. V lost 2 bases and J lost 8, with 12 bases in between. CDR3 region: CASSESYRVEAFF. CDR3 in DNA: TGTGCCAGCAGTGAAAGTTACAGGGTGGAAGCTTTCTTT.

The rearrangement joins TRBV6-4 to TRBJ2-2, with 8 bases fitting TRBD1. Germline loops: CDR1 MRHNA, CDR2 SNTAGT. The CDR3 is 18 amino acids. The junction had 12 bases not matched to a gene; V was cut back by 0 bases and J by 6 bases. The CDR3 here is CASSDSPSGRGRAGELFF. Here the CDR3 DNA reads TGTGCCAGCAGTGACTCCCCGAGTGGCAGGGGGCGCGCCGGGGAGCTGTTTTTT.

This clone was picked up a small number of times. The J gene is TRBJ1-4, the V gene TRBV9; 7 bases line up with TRBD1. Trimming removed 3 bases from V and 7 bases from J; junction bases left unmatched: 9. Germline loops: CDR1 SGDLS, CDR2 YYNGEE. This CDR3 is built from 15 residues. The CDR3 here is CASSGRQGRGEKLFF. In DNA, the CDR3 is TGTGCCAGCAGCGGAAGACAGGGTCGAGGTGAAAAACTGTTTTTT.

This clone has only a few counts. The chain has TRBV19 and TRBJ2-7, with TRBD2 matching 9 bases. V lost 6 bases, J lost 0 bases, and 6 bases stayed unmatched. CDR1 LNHDA and CDR2 SQIVND come from the germline V gene (reference sequence). The CDR3 contains 15 residues. The CDR3 is CASRTGGGASYEQYF. The CDR3 coding sequence is TGTGCCAGTAGGACCGGCGGGGGGGCCTCCTACGAGCAGTACTTC.

The CDR3 loop reads CASSFRGNEQFF. Here the CDR3 DNA reads TGTGCCAGCAGTTTCAGGGGTAATGAGCAGTTCTTC. The chain couples TRBV27 to TRBJ2-1, with a tentative D call TRBD1 (6 bases). Germline V gene lookup returns CDR1 MNHEY and CDR2 SMNVEV (reference sequence). CDR3 length: 12 amino acids. V was cut by 3 bases and J by 7 bases, with 7 bases left in between.

The chain recombines TRBV18 with TRBJ2-6, with D tentatively TRBD2 (6 bases). V lost 3 bases and J 0 bases, leaving 15 bases between the germline ends. The CDR3 contains 18 residues. Germline lookup yields CDR1 KGHSH and CDR2 LQKENI. The CDR3 spells CASSPNRAGISGANVLTF. The CDR3 DNA reads TGTGCCAGCTCACCGAATCGGGCGGGGATCTCTGGGGCCAACGTCCTGACTTTC.

V usage is TRBV27 and J usage is TRBJ1-2, with D possibly matching TRBD1 (6 bases). V was trimmed by 5 bases and J by 4 bases, leaving 17 bases between them. Germline CDR1 is MNHEY and CDR2 is SMNVEV (reference sequence). The CDR3 length is 15 residues. This chain's CDR3 is CASSLLGAGAYGYTF. CDR3 nucleotide sequence: TGTGCCAGCAGTCTCCTTGGGGCAGGGGCCTATGGCTACACCTTC.

This clone was counted once. The chain is built from TRBV19 and TRBJ1-6, with D perhaps matching TRBD1 (6 bases). Germline lookup yields CDR1 LNHDA and CDR2 SQIVND (reference sequence). Trimming took 3 bases from V and 7 from J, leaving 19 bases between them. The CDR3 extends over 17 amino acids. CDR3 residues: CASSIGGPTGLNSPLHF. CDR3 nucleotide sequence: TGTGCCAGTAGTATTGGTGGTCCTACAGGGCTGAATTCACCCCTCCACTTT.

The CDR3 nucleotides are TGTGCCAGCAGCCCGTCTGGTGGCAGCTCCTACAATGAGCAGTTCTTC. Its protein product is CASSPSGGSSYNEQFF. V gene TRBV3-1 (or the pseudogene TRBV3-2) combines with J gene TRBJ2-1; no clear D gene. V lost 4 bases, J lost 0 bases, and 13 bases lay in between. This CDR3 region has 16 residues. Germline CDR1 and CDR2: LGHDT and YNNKEL (reference sequence).

On this clone: The same CDR3 is also encoded by other DNA sequences in this sample. The chain links TRBV18 to TRBJ1-3; D gene uncertain. The germline CDR1 and CDR2 sequences are KGHSH and LQKENI. The CDR3 has 13 residues. V was trimmed by 3 bases and J by 4 bases, leaving 7 bases between them. CDR3 in DNA: TGTGCCAGCTCACCGTCGAGCGGAAACACCATATATTTT. Protein sequence: CASSPSSGNTIYF.

The chain uses TRBV5-1 and TRBJ2-7; maybe TRBD2 (6 bases). This CDR3 contains 15 residues. Trimming shortened V by 1 base and J by 1 base, and 12 bases separated the two germline ends. Germline CDR1 is SGHRS and CDR2 is YFSETQ. The CDR3 DNA reads as TGCGCCAGCAGCTTGATGGCTAGCGTATCCTACGAGCAGTACTTC. This gives the protein CASSLMASVSYEQYF. The variable domain in full, with the rest retrieved from reference TRBV5-1 and TRBJ2-7, is KAGVTQTPRYLIKTRGQQVTLSCSPISGHRSVSWYQQTPGQGLQFLFEYFSETQRNKGNFPGRFSGRQFSNSRSEMNVSTLELGDSALYLCASSLMASVSYEQYFGPGTRLTVT.